Below are 15 T cell receptor beta chains sequenced from a single sample in a study of blood T cell repertoires in COVID-19. This table comes from immunoSEQ multiplex PCR, and its TCRdb copy is limited to in-frame clones, with some not included. The table records 90,000 to 150,000 clones, roughly 76% of them present only once. Sequencing was carried out using peripheral blood. The source of these receptors is a human donor in a cohort sampled during active COVID-19.

The chain joins TRBV28 to TRBJ2-7; D perhaps matches TRBD2 (5 bases). CDR1 MDHEN and CDR2 SYDVKM come from the germline V gene. There are 13 residues in the CDR3. V was cut by 5 bases and J by 7 bases, with 15 bases left in between. The CDR3 nucleotides read TGTGCCAGCAGTACTCAGCGGCCCGGGGAGCAGTACTTC. It codes for CASSTQRPGEQYF.

This chain connects TRBV7-9 to TRBJ1-1; 10 nucleotides match TRBD1. The germline gives CDR1 SEHNR, CDR2 FQNEAQ (reference sequence). The CDR3 is made up of 16 amino acids. V lost 2 bases and J lost 3; bases outside the gene matches: 6. The DNA of the CDR3 is TGTGCCAGCAGCTTATGGACAGGGGGTTTGGACACTGAAGCTTTCTTT. It encodes CASSLWTGGLDTEAFF.

The J gene is TRBJ2-5, the V gene TRBV7-9; D perhaps matches TRBD2 (5 bases). There are 13 residues in the CDR3. Trimming cost V 5 bases and J 5 bases, with 12 bases left between them. The germline V gene encodes CDR1 SEHNR and CDR2 FQNEAQ (reference sequence). CDR3 sequence (DNA): TGTGCCAGCAGCAGGAGCGGCGGCGAGACCCAGTACTTC. As protein: CASSRSGGETQYF.

The chain uses TRBV11-1 and TRBJ2-1, with D maybe TRBD1 (5 bases). V was shortened by 8 bases and J by 0 bases, with 11 bases between the two germline ends. The length of the CDR3 is 14 residues. Germline V gene sequence: CDR1 SGHAT, CDR2 FQDESV (reference sequence). In nucleotides, the CDR3 is TGTGCCAGCCAAACAGGAACCTCCTACAATGAGCAGTTCTTC. This codes for CASQTGTSYNEQFF.

The chain has TRBV7-2 and TRBJ2-3, with TRBD2 identical over 11 bases. Germline V gene sequence: CDR1 SGHTA, CDR2 FQGNSA. The CDR3 is made up of 18 amino acids. Losses at the gene ends were 5 bases for V and 5 bases for J; bases not matched to a gene: 15. In nucleotides, the CDR3 is TGTGCCAGCAGCAGATTCCAGGGACTAGCGGTCAATCAAGATACGCAGTATTTT. This sequence encodes CASSRFQGLAVNQDTQYF.

V is TRBV6-1 and J is TRBJ2-1, with 11 nucleotides matching TRBD2. Germline V gives CDR1 MNHNS, CDR2 SASEGT. CDR3 length: 17 amino acids. Germline trimming cut 0 bases from V and 6 bases from J; bases unmatched to any gene: 7. CDR3 DNA: TGTGCCAGCAGTGAAGCGCTTGCGACTAGCGGGACCAATGAGCAGTTCTTC. This sequence encodes CASSEALATSGTNEQFF.

The chain couples TRBV5-5 to TRBJ2-3; D gene unclear. The CDR3 is 15 residues long. Trimming stripped 1 base from V and 1 base from J, with 10 bases between. Per the germline V gene, CDR1 is SGHKS and CDR2 is YYEKEE (reference sequence). CDR3 loop: CASSLQVGRTDTQYF. DNA of the CDR3: TGTGCCAGCAGCTTGCAAGTGGGCCGCACAGATACGCAGTATTTT.

This rearrangement joins TRBV2 to TRBJ2-3, with 7 bases that match TRBD2. After removal of 4 bases from V and 4 bases from J, the junction contained 2 bases not matched to a gene. CDR1 and CDR2 (germline): SNHLY, FYNNEI. The CDR3 length is 13 residues. The CDR3 sequence: CASSVREPDTQYF. In DNA form, the CDR3 reads TGTGCCAGCAGTGTGCGGGAGCCAGATACGCAGTATTTT.

On this clone itself: This sample includes further DNA sequences coding for the same CDR3. The chain has TRBV19 and TRBJ2-7, with a tentative D call TRBD1 (6 bases). Germline V gives CDR1 LNHDA, CDR2 SQIVND (reference sequence). The CDR3 has 15 amino acids. Trimming took off 10 bases at V and 4 bases at J, with 23 bases between the two ends. Here the CDR3 DNA reads TGTGCCACCCGAAACTTAATTGGGGGCGCTTACGAGCAGTACTTC. The encoded protein is CATRNLIGGAYEQYF.

Concerning this clone itself: An end of the junction does not agree with germline; a read error may underlie this. The rearrangement uses TRBV11-2 and TRBJ2-5; TRBD1 is a possible D gene (8 bases). Germline values: CDR1 SGHAT, CDR2 FQNNGV. The CDR3 consists of 11 residues. The CDR3 DNA sequence: TGTGCCAGCAGCTTTAGACAGGGGACTAACTTC. Its translation is CASSFRQGTNF.

The gene calls are TRBV18 and TRBJ1-6; perhaps TRBD1 as D (5 bases). Per germline, CDR1 KGHSH and CDR2 LQKENI. Trimming cost V 2 bases and J 0 bases, with 11 bases left between them. The CDR3 spans 17 residues. CDR3 protein: CASSPGAPSSYNSPLHF. CDR3 DNA sequence: TGTGCCAGCTCACCAGGGGCACCAAGCTCCTATAATTCACCCCTCCACTTT.

This clone appeared once. The chain has TRBV2 and TRBJ1-5; D not resolved. V was cut by 2 bases and J by 3 bases, with 11 bases left in between. CDR3 length: 15 amino acids. Germline V gives CDR1 SNHLY, CDR2 FYNNEI. The CDR3 DNA reads TGTGCCAGCAGTGAATCAGGACTGCACAATCAGCCCCAGCATTTT. Protein sequence: CASSESGLHNQPQHF.

This clone was seen only a few times. The chain joins TRBV18 to TRBJ1-5; no definite D call. The CDR3 consists of 16 residues. The ends were cut back, 3 bases at V and 1 base at J, with 13 bases in the middle. Germline CDR1 reads KGHSH; CDR2 reads LQKENI. The CDR3 spells CASSPSSGLSNQPQHF. The CDR3 coding sequence is TGTGCCAGCTCACCGTCTTCCGGACTGAGCAATCAGCCCCAGCATTTT.

This clone has only one observation. The J gene is TRBJ2-7, the V gene TRBV28; possibly TRBD2 for D (6 bases). This CDR3 contains 11 residues. V dropped 11 bases and J dropped 5 bases, with 13 bases sitting between them. Germline V gene sequence: CDR1 MDHEN, CDR2 SYDVKM. CDR3 DNA sequence: TGTGCCGGGGGGTCCGCGAACGAGCAGTACTTC. Amino acids: CAGGSANEQYF.

The V and J genes are TRBV4-3 and TRBJ1-4; D is unresolved. This CDR3 region has 17 residues. V was cut by 4 bases and J by 8 bases, with 23 bases left in between. Germline CDR1 is LGHNA and CDR2 is YSLEER. CDR3 coding DNA: TGCGCCAGCAGCCTCCAATCCCCACATCCCAGCGGGGAAAAACTGTTTTTT. This translates into CASSLQSPHPSGEKLFF.